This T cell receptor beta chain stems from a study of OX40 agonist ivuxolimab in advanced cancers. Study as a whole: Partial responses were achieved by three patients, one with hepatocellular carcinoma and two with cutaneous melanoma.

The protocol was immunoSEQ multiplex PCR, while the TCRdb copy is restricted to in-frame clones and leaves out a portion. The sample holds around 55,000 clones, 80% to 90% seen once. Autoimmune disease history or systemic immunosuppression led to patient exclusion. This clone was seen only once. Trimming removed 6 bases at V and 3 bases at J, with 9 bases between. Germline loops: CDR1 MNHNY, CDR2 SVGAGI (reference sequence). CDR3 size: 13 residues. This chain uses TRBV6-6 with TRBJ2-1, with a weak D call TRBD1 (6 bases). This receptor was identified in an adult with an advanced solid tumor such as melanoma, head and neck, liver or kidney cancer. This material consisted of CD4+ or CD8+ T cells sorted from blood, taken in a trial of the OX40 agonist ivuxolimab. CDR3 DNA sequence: TGTGCCAGCAGACCGGACAGCTACAATGAGCAGTTCTTC. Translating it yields CASRPDSYNEQFF.